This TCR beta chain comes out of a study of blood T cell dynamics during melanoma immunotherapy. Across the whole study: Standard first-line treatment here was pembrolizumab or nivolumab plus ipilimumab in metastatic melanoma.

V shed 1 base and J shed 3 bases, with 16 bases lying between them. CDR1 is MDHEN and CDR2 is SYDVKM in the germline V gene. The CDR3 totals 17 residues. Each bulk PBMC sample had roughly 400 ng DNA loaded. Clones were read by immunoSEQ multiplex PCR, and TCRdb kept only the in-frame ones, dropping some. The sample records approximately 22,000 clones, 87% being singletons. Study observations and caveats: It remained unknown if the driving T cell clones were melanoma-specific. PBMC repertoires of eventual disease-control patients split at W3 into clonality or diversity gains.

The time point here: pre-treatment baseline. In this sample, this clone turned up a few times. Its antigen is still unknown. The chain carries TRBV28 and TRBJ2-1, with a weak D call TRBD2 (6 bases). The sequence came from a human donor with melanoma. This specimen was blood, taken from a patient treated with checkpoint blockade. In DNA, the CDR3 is TGTGCCAGCAGTTTATCGGAGGGAACTATACTCTACAATGAGCAGTTCTTC. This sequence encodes CASSLSEGTILYNEQFF.